The entry below describes one T cell receptor beta chain. This clone occurred once. Its binding antigen is unknown. It has no much larger one-base neighbor in the sample; base qualities were not kept. The sample belongs to a study of blood T cell repertoires in COVID-19 (dated by TCRdb to the early 2020s). About the full investigation: The collaborator samples originated in the United States, Italy and Spain and spanned the acute and convalescent phases of COVID-19. The material from the prospective study consisted of cDNA or gDNA derived from T cells, B-cell-depleted T cells, or PBMCs. Deeply sampled blood TCRbeta repertoires from subjects exposed to, actively infected with, or recovered from COVID-19 were included in the dataset. The repertoires were made available in a free public database intended to serve as a resource for research on the immune response to SARS-CoV-2. The samples were drawn from the first 160 participants of the ongoing ImmuneRACE study and from more than 1,000 subjects provided by 6 global collaborators. Sample metadata almost always included a de-identified subject ID, COVID-19 status, age in years and sex. Where available, HLA class I and class II types were obtained from metadata supplied by the sample provider rather than from assay-based typing.

TCRbeta CDR3 regions were amplified from genomic DNA using the immunoSEQ Assay, a bias-controlled multiplex PCR. The paper's processing steps were these. The number of nucleated cells in each sample was estimated by amplification of reference gene primers within the assay. To quantify the absolute abundance of each unique TCRbeta CDR3 rearrangement, sequence reads were collapsed and filtered. For each sample, productive Simpson clonality was calculated as the square root of Simpson's diversity index over productive rearrangements. The clones in this table, taken by TCRdb from immuneACCESS, are in-frame only. Not every clone is retained; where verified, under half of the shortfall comes from an unresolved V gene, and the cause of the rest is unknown. The D gene and trimming were derived from the DNA, and the V and J assignments and clone size from that table. For this sample the table gives under 200,000 clones, of which approximately 87% were detected only once. The leading ten clones occupy around 6.7% of the sample.

V is pruned by 5 bases and J by 2 bases, leaving 12 bases of the junction without a gene match. The CDR3 sequence holds 17 residues, the cysteine and phenylalanine included. Solely the CDR3 DNA is kept, with 51 bases framed from the first base. The germline V gene yields SGHTA for CDR1 and FQGNSA for CDR2. Participants in the prospective study were aged roughly 18 to 90 years, lived in under 30 United States geographic areas, and enrolled through a virtual design. To assign participants to cohorts, the prospective study relied on clinical history that participants themselves reported in a screening survey and a study questionnaire. For ImmuneRACE Cohort 3, a participant was defined as recovered based on two consecutive negative NP/OP PCR tests, clearance by a healthcare professional, or resolution of symptoms. Each participant in the prospective study had whole blood, serum and a nasopharyngeal or oropharyngeal swab collected by mobile phlebotomists. Over a roughly 2-month period, participants in the prospective study had the option of providing additional blood draws and questionnaires. Blood samples from the prospective study were shipped frozen or at room temperature prior to DNA extraction.

Results and caveats for the whole study, not just this receptor: The amount of clinical and demographic metadata varied by source and participant and was provided uncurated.

The origin of this receptor is a woman aged 45-60 years who had recovered from COVID-19. In this chain, TRBV7-2 is recombined with TRBJ2-3, with 8 junctional bases fitting TRBD2. Sequencing input: PBMCs or T cells enriched from blood (not recorded which). The CDR3 region has the sequence CASSLVASGGPTDTQYF. The DNA is as follows: TGTGCCAGCAGCCTCGTGGCCAGCGGGGGCCCCACAGATACGCAGTATTTT.